Reported below is one T cell receptor beta chain. Germline V gives CDR1 SEHNR, CDR2 FQNEAQ (reference sequence). Trimming removed 5 bases from V and 6 bases from J, with 20 bases in between. The CDR3 is 16 residues long. TCRdb's copy holds only in-frame clones and misses some; the assay was immunoSEQ multiplex PCR. The repertoire includes 2 million to 2.5 million clones, 85% to 95% of them detected once, and about 0.13% sits in the top ten. This record belongs to a study of shared clonotypes between healthy human individuals. This chain links TRBV7-9 with TRBJ2-1, with D perhaps assigned TRBD1 or TRBD2 (5 bases each). The sequenced material came from naive CD4+ T cells sorted from blood. Subset given: CD45RA+ positively selected. This sequence originates from a man between 18 and 29 years old in good health. CDR3 in DNA: TGTGCCAGCAGCATCTCTTGGGGGTCCCTGGCCAATGAGCAGTTCTTC. It specifies CASSISWGSLANEQFF.